The 14 T cell receptor beta chains presented below share a single source sample, sequenced in a study of CXCR3-negative and CXCR3-positive naive CD8 T cells (dated by TCRdb to between 2017 and 2020). What the authors observed across the whole study: Compared with CXCR3-negative naive cells, CXCR3-positive naive cells had TRB CDR3s with higher hydrophobicity (lower Kidera factor 4), lower energy, and higher strength and volume indices.

TCRdb lists the instrument as NextSeq 550. The Human TCR Profiling Kit (MiLaboratory) was used to make UMI-labeled 5' RACE TRB cDNA libraries. Reprocessed by TCRdb, the reads give a single entry per CDR3 protein sequence, without DNA. The sample's clone listing holds 95,000 to 100,000 distinct CDR3 sequences. Approximately 0.99% of the sample goes to the ten largest clones. Which antigens these TCRs recognize remains unknown. Sequencing input: naive CXCR3+ CD8+ T cells from blood. The cell subset or site label on this specimen signifies: CD45RO-CCR7+CD27+CD95- naive CD8+ T cells expressing CXCR3 (TNR3+). These TCRs come from a human donor in good health. Some clones in this sample may be carry-over from other donors' samples.

J is TRBJ2-1 and V is TRBV23-1. TRBV23-1 is annotated as an ORF whose role is uncertain. The CDR3 loop spans 14 amino acids. The CDR3: CASSQLWNGNEQFF.

The rearrangement joins TRBV5-1 to TRBJ2-7; TCRdb reports TRBD1, a call that lacks DNA to check it against. Germline V gives CDR1 SGHRS, CDR2 YFSETQ. This CDR3 contains 15 residues. This CDR3 is CASSLDRGGIREQYF. Variable domain in full (rest from reference TRBV5-1 and TRBJ2-7): KAGVTQTPRYLIKTRGQQVTLSCSPISGHRSVSWYQQTPGQGLQFLFEYFSETQRNKGNFPGRFSGRQFSNSRSEMNVSTLELGDSALYLCASSLDRGGIREQYFGPGTRLTVT.

V and J are TRBV20-1 and TRBJ2-7; the D call of TRBD1 rests on TCRdb alone, since no DNA is present to check it. The CDR3 is 16 residues long. The germline CDR1 and CDR2 sequences are DFQATT and SNEGSKA (reference sequence). The CDR3 is CSARGGSGTGGYEQYF.

The chain has TRBV3-1 and TRBJ2-3; no DNA is available, so the TRBD1 call from TCRdb remains unchecked. The CDR3 consists of 18 residues. Germline CDR1 LGHDT, CDR2 YNNKEL (reference sequence). CDR3 sequence: CASSHYPPPGSFTDSQYF.

This rearrangement joins TRBV25-1 to TRBJ2-1; TCRdb picks TRBD1, but there is no DNA to check that call. Germline CDR1 MGHDK, CDR2 SYGVNS. This CDR3 contains 14 residues. The CDR3 protein is CASRGRRLYNEQFF.

The chain combines TRBV4-3 with TRBJ2-2; TCRdb's assignment of TRBD2 cannot be checked, as there is no DNA. CDR1 LGHNA and CDR2 YSLEER come from the germline V gene. CDR3 size: 17 residues. CDR3 in amino acids: CASSQDQGGGPTGELFF.

The V gene is TRBV29-1, the J gene TRBJ1-2; TCRdb names TRBD1, which stays unverified in the absence of DNA. The germline V gene encodes CDR1 SQVTM and CDR2 ANQGSEA. CDR3 length: 15 amino acids. CDR3 amino acids: CSVEAPLWGAGGYTF.

V and J are TRBV19 and TRBJ2-7; TCRdb gives TRBD2 as the D gene, but with no DNA this cannot be confirmed. Germline V gene data show CDR1 as LNHDA and CDR2 as SQIVND (reference sequence). There are 14 residues in the CDR3. The chain's CDR3 is CASSPGTSIYEQYF.

The V call is TRBV5-1, the J call TRBJ2-3; without DNA, the TCRdb call of TRBD1 cannot be checked. The CDR3 has 17 residues. CDR1 and CDR2 from the germline V gene are SGHRS and YFSETQ. CDR3 amino acids: CASSLEIASGSTDTQYF.

This sequence joins TRBV29-1 and TRBJ1-2; TCRdb calls TRBD1, which cannot be checked without DNA. The CDR3 has 14 amino acids. Germline CDR1 is SQVTM and CDR2 is ANQGSEA. The CDR3 here is CSFPTGGGLYGYTF.

The chain has TRBV29-1 and TRBJ2-7; TCRdb names TRBD1, which stays unverified in the absence of DNA. The CDR3 totals 12 residues. The V gene's germline CDR1 is SQVTM and CDR2 ANQGSEA. This chain's CDR3 is CSVRSGAYEQYF.

J is TRBJ2-5 and V is TRBV4-1; the TCRdb call, TRBD1, lacks DNA for checking. Per the germline V gene, CDR1 is MGHRA and CDR2 is YSYEKL. The CDR3 totals 15 residues. The CDR3: CASSQATGLGETQYF.

The chain combines TRBV29-1 with TRBJ2-3; the D call of TRBD2 rests on TCRdb alone, since no DNA is present to check it. Per germline, CDR1 SQVTM and CDR2 ANQGSEA. CDR3 length: 14 residues. CDR3 amino acids: CSVGLARTTDTQYF.

The chain joins TRBV7-6 to TRBJ1-2; TCRdb outputs TRBD1, but without DNA this stays unchecked. This CDR3 spans 13 amino acids. Germline loops: CDR1 SGHVS, CDR2 FNYEAQ. CDR3: CASSSGQNAGYTF. The full variable domain, rest sourced from reference TRBV7-6 and TRBJ1-2, is GAGVSQSPRYKVTKRGQDVALRCDPISGHVSLYWYRQALGQGPEFLTYFNYEAQQDKSGLPNDRFSAERPEGSISTLTIQRTEQRDSAMYRCASSSGQNAGYTFGSGTRLTVV.